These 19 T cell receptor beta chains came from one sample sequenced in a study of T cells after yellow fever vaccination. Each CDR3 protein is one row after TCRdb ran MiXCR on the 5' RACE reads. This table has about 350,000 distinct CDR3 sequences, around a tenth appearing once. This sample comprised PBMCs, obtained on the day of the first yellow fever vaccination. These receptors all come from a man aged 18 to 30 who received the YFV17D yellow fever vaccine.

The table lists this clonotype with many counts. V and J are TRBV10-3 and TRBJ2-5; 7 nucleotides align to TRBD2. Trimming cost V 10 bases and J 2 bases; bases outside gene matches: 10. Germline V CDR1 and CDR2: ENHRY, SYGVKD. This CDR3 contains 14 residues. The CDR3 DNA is TGTGCCACCAGAGGGAGGGAAGGGCAAGAGACCCAGTACTTC. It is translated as CATRGREGQETQYF.

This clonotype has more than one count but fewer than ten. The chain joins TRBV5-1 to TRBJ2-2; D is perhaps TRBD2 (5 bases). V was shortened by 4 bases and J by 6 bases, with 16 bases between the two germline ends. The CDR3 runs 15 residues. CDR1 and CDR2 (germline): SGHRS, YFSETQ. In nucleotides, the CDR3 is TGCGCCAGCAGCGTACGGGGAGACCTCCCCGGGGAGCTGTTTTTT. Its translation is CASSVRGDLPGELFF.

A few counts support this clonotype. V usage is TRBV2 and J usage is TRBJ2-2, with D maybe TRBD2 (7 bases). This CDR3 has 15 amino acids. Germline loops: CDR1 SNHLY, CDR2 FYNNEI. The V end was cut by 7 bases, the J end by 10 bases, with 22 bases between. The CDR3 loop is CASTPEIGGQEELFF. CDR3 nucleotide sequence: TGTGCCAGCACCCCAGAAATCGGGGGGCAAGAGGAGCTGTTTTTT.

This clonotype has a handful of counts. The CDR3, as DNA: TGCGCCAGCAGCTCTCACCTAGCGGGGGTCACAGATACGCAGTATTTT. Amino acid sequence: CASSSHLAGVTDTQYF. The chain joins TRBV5-1 to TRBJ2-3, with 10 bases aligning to TRBD2. The junction had 6 bases not matched to a gene; V was cut back by 3 bases and J by 2 bases. CDR3 length: 16 residues. Germline CDR1 and CDR2: SGHRS and YFSETQ.

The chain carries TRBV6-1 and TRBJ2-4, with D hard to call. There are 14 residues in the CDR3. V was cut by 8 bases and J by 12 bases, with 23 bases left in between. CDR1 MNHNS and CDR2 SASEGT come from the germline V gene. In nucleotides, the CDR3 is TGTGCCAGCGGGCCTTCCCGTCTTTTTGTATCTCAGTACTTC. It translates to CASGPSRLFVSQYF.

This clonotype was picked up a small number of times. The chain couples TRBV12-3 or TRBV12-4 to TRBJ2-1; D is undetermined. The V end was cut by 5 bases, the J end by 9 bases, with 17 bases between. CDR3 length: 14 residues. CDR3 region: CASSPPRRGFEQFF. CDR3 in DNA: TGTGCCAGCAGTCCGCCTCGGAGAGGATTTGAGCAGTTCTTC.

The CDR3 DNA reads as TGTGCCAGCTCACCAGGGTTAGAGTACAATGAGCAGTTCTTC. Protein: CASSPGLEYNEQFF. The chain recombines TRBV18 with TRBJ2-1; unclear D gene. V was trimmed by 2 bases and J by 4 bases, leaving 9 bases between them. CDR3 length: 14 amino acids. Germline V gene data show CDR1 as KGHSH and CDR2 as LQKENI.

CDR3 DNA sequence: TGTGCCAGCAGTTTAAGGGGGTACTCCTACGAGCAGTACTTC. Protein sequence: CASSLRGYSYEQYF. The chain employs TRBV27 and TRBJ2-7, with D maybe TRBD1 (6 bases). V lost 2 bases and J 0 bases, leaving 8 bases between the germline ends. This CDR3 contains 14 residues. CDR1 and CDR2 (germline): MNHEY, SMNVEV (reference sequence).

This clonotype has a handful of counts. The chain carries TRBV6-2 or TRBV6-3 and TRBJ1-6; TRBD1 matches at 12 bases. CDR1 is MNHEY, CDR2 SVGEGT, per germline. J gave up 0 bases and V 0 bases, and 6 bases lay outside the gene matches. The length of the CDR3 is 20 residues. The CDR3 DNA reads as TGTGCCAGCAGTTACTCGAAAGGGACAGGGGGCAACTCCTATAATTCACCCCTCCACTTT. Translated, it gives CASSYSKGTGGNSYNSPLHF.

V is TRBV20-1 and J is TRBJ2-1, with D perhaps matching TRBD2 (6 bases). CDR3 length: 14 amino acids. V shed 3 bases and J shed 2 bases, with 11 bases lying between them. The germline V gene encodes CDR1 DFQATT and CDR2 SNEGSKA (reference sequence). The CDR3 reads CSASGGLAYNEQFF. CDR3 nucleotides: TGCAGTGCTAGCGGGGGTCTTGCCTACAATGAGCAGTTCTTC.

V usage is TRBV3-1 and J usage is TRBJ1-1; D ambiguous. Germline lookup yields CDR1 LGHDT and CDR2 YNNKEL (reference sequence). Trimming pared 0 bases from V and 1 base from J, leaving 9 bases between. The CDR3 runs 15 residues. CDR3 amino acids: CASSQDHRQNTEAFF. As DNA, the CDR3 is TGTGCCAGCAGCCAAGATCACCGACAGAACACTGAAGCTTTCTTT.

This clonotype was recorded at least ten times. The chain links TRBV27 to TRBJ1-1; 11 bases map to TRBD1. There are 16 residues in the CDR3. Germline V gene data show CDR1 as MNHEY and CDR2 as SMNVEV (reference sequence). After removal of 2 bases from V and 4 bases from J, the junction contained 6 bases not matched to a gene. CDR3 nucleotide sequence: TGTGCCAGCAGTTTAAAGGCCGGGACAGGGGGCACTGAAGCTTTCTTT. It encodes CASSLKAGTGGTEAFF.

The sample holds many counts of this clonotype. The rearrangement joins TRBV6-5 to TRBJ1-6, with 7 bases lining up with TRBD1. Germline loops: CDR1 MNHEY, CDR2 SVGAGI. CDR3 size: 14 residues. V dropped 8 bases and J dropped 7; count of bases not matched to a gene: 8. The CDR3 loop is CASRYLTGNSPLHF. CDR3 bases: TGTGCCAGCCGATATCTGACAGGGAATTCACCCCTCCACTTT.

The DNA of the CDR3 is TGTGCCTGGAGTGTTCTCTATGGCTACACCTTC. Its protein is CAWSVLYGYTF. The chain carries TRBV30 and TRBJ1-2; the D is unclear. Germline loops: CDR1 GTSNPN, CDR2 SVGIG (reference sequence). Trimming pared 0 bases from V and 4 bases from J, leaving 3 bases between. CDR3 length equals 11 residues.

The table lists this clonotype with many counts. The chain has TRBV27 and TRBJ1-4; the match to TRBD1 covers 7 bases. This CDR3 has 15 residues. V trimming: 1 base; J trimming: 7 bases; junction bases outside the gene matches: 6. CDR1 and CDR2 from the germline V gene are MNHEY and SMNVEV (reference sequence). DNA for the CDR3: TGTGCCAGCAGTTTATGGACAGGACGGGCTGAAAAACTGTTTTTT. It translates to CASSLWTGRAEKLFF.

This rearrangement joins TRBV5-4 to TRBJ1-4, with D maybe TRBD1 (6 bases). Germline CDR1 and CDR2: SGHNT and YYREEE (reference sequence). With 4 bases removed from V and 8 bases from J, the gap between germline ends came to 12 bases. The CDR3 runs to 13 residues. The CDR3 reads CASSPGQREKLFF. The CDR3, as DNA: TGTGCCAGCAGCCCTGGACAGAGGGAAAAACTGTTTTTT.

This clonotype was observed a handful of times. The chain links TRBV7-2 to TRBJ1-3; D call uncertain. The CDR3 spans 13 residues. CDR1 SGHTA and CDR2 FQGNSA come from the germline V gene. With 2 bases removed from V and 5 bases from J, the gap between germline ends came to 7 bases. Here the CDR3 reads CASSLTGRNTIYF. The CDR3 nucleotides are TGTGCCAGCAGCTTAACCGGGAGAAACACCATATATTTT.

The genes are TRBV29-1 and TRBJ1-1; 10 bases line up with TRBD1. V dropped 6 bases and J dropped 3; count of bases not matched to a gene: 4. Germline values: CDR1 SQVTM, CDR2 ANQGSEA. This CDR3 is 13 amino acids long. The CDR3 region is CSVGQGMYTEAFF. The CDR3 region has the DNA TGCAGCGTGGGACAGGGGATGTACACTGAAGCTTTCTTT.

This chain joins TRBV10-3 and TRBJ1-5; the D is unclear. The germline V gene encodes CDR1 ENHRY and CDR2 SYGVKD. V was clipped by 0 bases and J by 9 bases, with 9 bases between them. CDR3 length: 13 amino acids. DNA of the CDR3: TGTGCCATCAGTGAGTCGACGGTTTTGCCCCAGCATTTT. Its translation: CAISESTVLPQHF.